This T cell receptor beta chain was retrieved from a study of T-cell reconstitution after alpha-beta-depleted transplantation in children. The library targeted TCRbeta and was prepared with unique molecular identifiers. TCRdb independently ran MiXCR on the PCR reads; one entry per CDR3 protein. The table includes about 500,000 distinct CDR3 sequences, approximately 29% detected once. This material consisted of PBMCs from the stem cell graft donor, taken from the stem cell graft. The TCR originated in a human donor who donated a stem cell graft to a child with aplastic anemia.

This chain's CDR3 is CASSLDGTSRNEQFF. DNA for the CDR3: TGCGCCAGCAGCTTGGACGGAACGAGTCGAAATGAGCAGTTCTTC. The chain employs TRBV5-1 and TRBJ2-1; D remains ambiguous. The V gene lost 0 bases and the J gene lost 7 bases, with 14 bases spanning the gap. The V gene's germline CDR1 is SGHRS and CDR2 YFSETQ. The CDR3 totals 15 residues.